The 12 T cell receptor beta chains below were found in one sample sequenced in a study of OX40 agonist ivuxolimab in advanced cancers. Produced via immunoSEQ multiplex PCR; TCRdb's table is partial and in-frame only. Here the sample spans about 10,000 clones, approximately 63% being singletons. This specimen consisted of CD4+ or CD8+ T cells sorted from blood, obtained in a trial of the OX40 agonist ivuxolimab. Receptor source: an adult with an advanced solid tumor such as melanoma, head and neck, liver or kidney cancer.

The genes are TRBV27 and TRBJ2-3; a weak D match, TRBD2 (6 bases). Between the trimmed V and J ends, which lost 0 bases and 7 bases, there was a span of 14 bases. The CDR3 loop spans 15 amino acids. Germline values: CDR1 MNHEY, CDR2 SMNVEV (reference sequence). As DNA, the CDR3 is TGTGCCAGCAGTTTATCGTTAAGGGGACTGCATACGCAGTATTTT. The encoded protein is CASSLSLRGLHTQYF.

A note on this clone: Germline and junction disagree at one end, which may indicate a read error. Other DNA sequences from this sample encode an identical CDR3 as well. The chain carries TRBV11-2 and TRBJ2-7; a weak D match, TRBD1 (6 bases). Germline CDR1 and CDR2: SGHAT and FQNNGV. The CDR3 is 16 residues long. CDR3 region: CASSQVSTGSSYEQYF. DNA for the CDR3: TGCGCCAGCAGCCAAGTGTCTACAGGGAGCTCCTACGAGCAGTACTTC.

The chain uses TRBV4-2 and TRBJ1-1; TRBD1 might be the D (6 bases). This CDR3 has 13 residues. V was shortened by 5 bases and J by 3 bases, with 10 bases between the two germline ends. Germline CDR1 LGHNA, CDR2 YNFKEQ. CDR3 in DNA: TGTGCCAGCAGCTGGGACATGGACACTGAAGCTTTCTTT. This sequence encodes CASSWDMDTEAFF.

This clone was recorded a few times. V gene TRBV10-3 combines with J gene TRBJ1-5; no clear D. This CDR3 is 15 amino acids long. The V gene's germline CDR1 is ENHRY and CDR2 SYGVKD. The V and J ends lost 0 bases and 5 bases respectively, with 11 bases between them. The CDR3 DNA reads TGTGCCATCAGTGAGTCGCTGCCGACCTATCAGCCCCAGCATTTT. Residues: CAISESLPTYQPQHF.

The chain uses TRBV6-5 and TRBJ2-2; D remains ambiguous. Germline V CDR1 and CDR2: MNHEY, SVGAGI. CDR3 length: 15 amino acids. The V end lost 0 bases, the J end lost 1 base, and 6 bases lay between the germline ends. This CDR3 is CASSYSTRNTGELFF. The DNA of the CDR3 is TGTGCCAGCAGTTACTCAACCCGGAACACCGGGGAGCTGTTTTTT.

The chain links TRBV7-6 to TRBJ2-2; 7 bases are a match to TRBD2. This CDR3 spans 17 amino acids. The germline V gene has CDR1 SGHVS and CDR2 FNYEAQ. V trimming: 4 bases; J trimming: 4 bases; junction bases outside the gene matches: 12. The chain's CDR3 is CASSSEGRDYITGELFF. The DNA for the CDR3 is TGTGCCAGCAGCTCCGAGGGTAGGGACTACATCACCGGGGAGCTGTTTTTT.

This clone was picked up a small number of times. The chain carries TRBV5-6 and TRBJ2-7; perhaps TRBD1 as D (5 bases). Germline CDR1 and CDR2: SGHDT and YYEEEE. The CDR3 consists of 13 residues. V was cut by 4 bases and J by 4 bases, with 12 bases left in between. The DNA for the CDR3 is TGTGCCAGCAGCCCCACAGGCGTTTACGAGCAGTACTTC. This sequence encodes CASSPTGVYEQYF.

About this clone: Mismatch with germline at one junction end may stem from a read error. The gene calls are TRBV4-2 and TRBJ1-1, with D possibly TRBD1 on 5 matching bases. The CDR3 totals 16 residues. Germline CDR1 and CDR2: LGHNA and YNFKEQ. The CDR3 coding sequence is TGTGCCAGCAGCCAAGACGCCAGGGTGGTGAAGACTGAAGCTTTCTTT. Amino acid sequence: CASSQDARVVKTEAFF.

V usage is TRBV10-3 and J usage is TRBJ2-1; TRBD1 aligns across 8 bases. Germline V lookup: CDR1 ENHRY, CDR2 SYGVKD. The CDR3 consists of 19 residues. The junction had 15 bases not matched to a gene; V was cut back by 4 bases and J by 1 base. As DNA, the CDR3 is TGTGCCATCAGTGCCCTGCCGGGACAGGAAAAAGGATCCTACAATGAGCAGTTCTTC. Encoded protein: CAISALPGQEKGSYNEQFF.

This clone appeared a few times. This chain uses TRBV28 with TRBJ2-4; weak D call: TRBD1 (5 bases). Germline loops: CDR1 MDHEN, CDR2 SYDVKM. The CDR3 consists of 15 residues. With 6 bases removed from V and 0 bases from J, the gap between germline ends came to 12 bases. The CDR3 DNA sequence: TGTGCCAGCAGCTCAGGGTCCTTAGCCAAAAACATTCAGTACTTC. This encodes CASSSGSLAKNIQYF.

This clone is judged medium-sized (0.01 to 0.1%). The rearrangement uses TRBV15 and TRBJ2-3, with 13 bases identical to TRBD2. This CDR3 is 19 amino acids long. The trim removed 0 bases at V and 9 bases at J, leaving 15 bases unmatched. CDR1 is LNHNV and CDR2 is YYDKDF in the germline V gene (reference sequence). Here the CDR3 DNA reads TGTGCCACCAGCAGAGATCGGACTAGCGGGAGAGCCCCGGGGCGGACGCAGTATTTT. It translates to CATSRDRTSGRAPGRTQYF.

The rearrangement joins TRBV6-4 to TRBJ1-1, with D unresolved. The germline V gene encodes CDR1 MRHNA and CDR2 SNTAGT. V shed 4 bases and J shed 4 bases, with 13 bases lying between them. The CDR3 contains 14 residues. CDR3 coding DNA: TGTGCCAGCAGTGGAGGTACAAGGGCCACTGAAGCTTTCTTT. Amino acids: CASSGGTRATEAFF.